This section outlines one T cell receptor (beta chain) sequence together with its context. Germline values: CDR1 LGHNA, CDR2 YSLEER. The germline V and J ends were trimmed by 2 bases and 4 bases, with 15 bases remaining between them. This CDR3 is built from 15 residues. In the original processing: Reference gene primer amplification yielded estimated nucleated cell counts. TCRdb's table, derived via immunoSEQ multiplex PCR, lists solely in-frame clones and lacks some. That table supplies the V and J calls and clone size; D and trimming were determined from the DNA. The sample includes some 80,000 clones, less than 90% of them seen just once. This entry is derived from a study of blood T cell repertoires in COVID-19. Study-level information: Specimens from acute and convalescent COVID-19 originated in the United States, Italy and Spain.

This TCR was sampled from a man aged 50 to 59 with acute or convalescent COVID-19. The sequenced sample consisted of peripheral blood. J is TRBJ2-7 and V is TRBV4-3, with D possibly TRBD1 on 5 matching bases. For the CDR3, the DNA is TGCGCCAGCAGCCAAAGCTCAGGCAGGGCGTACGAGCAGTACTTC. This codes for CASSQSSGRAYEQYF.